A single sample gave rise to the 11 T cell receptor beta chains below, sequenced in a study of cytomegalovirus exposure and HLA in healthy donors. The study ran its PCR with 60 Vbeta and 13 Jbeta primers. Libraries were prepared by immunoSEQ multiplex PCR; TCRdb keeps only in-frame clonotypes and omits some of them. Seen here are some 130,000 clones, roughly 83% observed once, and the top ten hold 1.5% to 2.5%. The sequenced sample was PBMCs. The source is a man younger than 35 in good health and CMV-seronegative.

The chain links TRBV12-5 to TRBJ1-6, with 10 bases lining up with TRBD1. The CDR3 extends over 16 amino acids. The V and J ends lost 5 bases and 8 bases, in that order; junction bases with no gene match: 9. Germline CDR1 is LGHNT and CDR2 is FRNRAP. CDR3 loop: CASGLPGQGLDSPLHF. The CDR3 coding sequence is TGTGCTAGTGGTCTCCCGGGACAGGGGTTGGATTCACCCCTCCACTTT.

V gene TRBV5-4 combines with J gene TRBJ2-1; 8 positions match TRBD2. Losses at the gene ends were 4 bases for V and 6 bases for J; bases not matched to a gene: 12. This CDR3 region has 16 residues. CDR1 and CDR2 from the germline V gene are SGHNT and YYREEE (reference sequence). The DNA of the CDR3 is TGTGCCAGCAGCGCTGTTAGCGGGAAATTTGGCAATGAGCAGTTCTTC. This translates into CASSAVSGKFGNEQFF.

The chain carries TRBV30 and TRBJ1-2; 8 positions match TRBD1. Trimming removed 8 bases from V and 5 bases from J; junction bases left unmatched: 16. Per the germline V gene, CDR1 is GTSNPN and CDR2 is SVGIG (reference sequence). CDR3 length equals 15 residues. The CDR3 nucleotides are TGTGCCCATGGACTGCCAGGGGGCTTACGATATGGCTACACCTTC. Its protein is CAHGLPGGLRYGYTF.

This clone was seen only a few times. Other nucleotide sequences from this sample produce the same CDR3. The rearrangement joins TRBV28 to TRBJ1-4; 7 bases agree with TRBD1. V lost 2 bases to trimming and J lost 4 bases; unmatched junction nucleotides: 1. Germline lookup yields CDR1 MDHEN and CDR2 SYDVKM. The length of the CDR3 is 14 residues. The CDR3 DNA sequence: TGTGCCAGCAGTTTACGACAGGGTAATGAAAAACTGTTTTTT. Translation gives CASSLRQGNEKLFF. Combining the CDR3 with reference TRBV28 and TRBJ1-4 gives the whole variable domain DVKVTQSSRYLVKRTGEKVFLECVQDMDHENMFWYRQDPGLGLRLIYFSYDVKMKEKGDIPEGYSVSREKKERFSLILESASTNQTSMYLCASSLRQGNEKLFFGSGTQLSVL.

The V gene is TRBV12-5, the J gene TRBJ1-2; TRBD1 matches 9 bases. The CDR3 runs to 16 residues. CDR1 is LGHNT, CDR2 FRNRAP, per germline. Trimming cost V 2 bases and J 4 bases; bases outside gene matches: 8. DNA of the CDR3: TGTGCTAGTGGTTTGTCAGGACAGGGGTTTGCCTATGGCTACACCTTC. Its translation: CASGLSGQGFAYGYTF.

This clone was counted a single time. The CDR3 loop reads CASSLSGTSGDTQYF. CDR3 sequence (DNA): TGTGCCAGCAGCTTATCCGGGACTAGCGGCGATACGCAGTATTTT. J is TRBJ2-3 and V is TRBV7-9; 11 bases map to TRBD2. Per germline, CDR1 SEHNR and CDR2 FQNEAQ (reference sequence). The trim removed 2 bases at V and 6 bases at J, leaving 4 bases unmatched. The CDR3 runs to 15 residues.

CDR3 in amino acids: CAIRQGFNQPQHF. The CDR3 DNA reads TGTGCCATCAGACAGGGGTTTAATCAGCCCCAGCATTTT. The chain links TRBV28 to TRBJ1-5; 8 bases fit TRBD1. Trimming at V came to 10 bases and at J to 4 bases, leaving 6 bases not matched to a gene. The germline V gene encodes CDR1 MDHEN and CDR2 SYDVKM. This CDR3 comprises 13 residues.

The V gene is TRBV19, the J gene TRBJ2-1; D unresolved. The germline CDR1 and CDR2 sequences are LNHDA and SQIVND (reference sequence). The CDR3 sequence is 11 residues long. The germline V and J ends were trimmed by 4 bases and 9 bases, with 7 bases remaining between them. The CDR3 region has the DNA TGTGCCAGTAGTACCCTCGGTGAGCAGTTCTTC. Translated: CASSTLGEQFF.

This clone was observed at least ten times. The rearrangement links TRBV2 to TRBJ1-5; D uncertain. Germline V gene lookup returns CDR1 SNHLY and CDR2 FYNNEI. This CDR3 region has 14 residues. V gave up 1 base and J gave up 3 bases, with 7 bases separating them. The CDR3: CASSEDLINQPQHF. CDR3 DNA: TGTGCCAGCAGTGAAGATCTTATCAATCAGCCCCAGCATTTT.

The table lists this clone with a few counts. This specimen includes other DNA sequences encoding the same CDR3. This chain links TRBV5-1 with TRBJ1-1; D is unclear. CDR3 length: 14 residues. Trimming took 0 bases from V and 2 from J, leaving 8 bases between them. The germline CDR1 and CDR2 sequences are SGHRS and YFSETQ. CDR3 nucleotide sequence: TGCGCCAGCAGCTTGGGGGCAGCCAACACTGAAGCTTTCTTT. Its protein product is CASSLGAANTEAFF.

This clone came up once. This rearrangement joins TRBV11-3 to TRBJ2-1; 9 nucleotides agree with TRBD1. The germline CDR1 and CDR2 sequences are SGHNT and YENEEA. With 0 bases clipped from V and 5 bases from J, the junction kept 5 bases outside the gene matches. There are 16 residues in the CDR3. The CDR3 sequence is CASSLDGQGLNNEQFF. The DNA for the CDR3 is TGTGCCAGCAGCTTAGATGGACAGGGGCTGAACAATGAGCAGTTCTTC. The whole variable domain, filled in from reference TRBV11-3 and TRBJ2-1, reads EAGVVQSPRYKIIEKKQPVAFWCNPISGHNTLYWYLQNLGQGPELLIRYENEEAVDDSQLPKDRFSAERLKGVDSTLKIQPAELGDSAVYLCASSLDGQGLNNEQFFGPGTRLTVL.